Shown below are 13 T cell receptor beta chains from a single sample sequenced in a study of CD8 T cells in ankylosing spondylitis. Study-wide results and limits: A motif of 7 to 9 highly homologous TCR beta variants was seen as apparently characteristic of ankylosing spondylitis blood.

Their specific antigens are unknown. In TCRdb, the 5' RACE reads were re-called with MiXCR into one record per CDR3 protein. The data show roughly 450,000 distinct CDR3 sequences, more than 25% seen once. The specimen was blood, either unsorted or a sorted T cell fraction (not recorded which). All receptors come from a male donor with ankylosing spondylitis.

V usage is TRBV14 and J usage is TRBJ2-7; no definite D call. Germline V lookup: CDR1 SGHDN, CDR2 FVKESK. The CDR3 has 14 amino acids. V lost 1 base to trimming and J lost 0 bases, with 7 bases between them. As DNA, the CDR3 is TGTGCCAGCAGCCAAGTTCTGGTCTCCTACGAGCAGTACGTC. Its protein is CASSQVLVSYEQYV.

This clonotype was seen only a few times. V gene TRBV6-2 or TRBV6-3 combines with J gene TRBJ1-1, with TRBD1 as a possible D gene (5 bases). The CDR3 has 16 amino acids. Trimming took 6 bases from V and 6 from J, leaving 23 bases between them. Looked up from germline, CDR1 is MNHEY and CDR2 is SVGEGT. The CDR3 nucleotides read TGTGCCAGCAGAATTTGGGGACTTGGGGCCCCCGCTGAAGCTTTCTTT. Encoded protein: CASRIWGLGAPAEAFF.

CDR3 sequence reads: CATSRTSDYNEQFF. The DNA for the CDR3 is TGTGCCACTAGTCGGACTAGCGATTACAATGAGCAGTTCTTC. The chain combines TRBV27 with TRBJ2-1; TRBD2 matches 9 bases. CDR3 length equals 14 residues. CDR1 and CDR2 (germline): MNHEY, SMNVEV (reference sequence). V shed 10 bases, J shed 4 bases, and the junction held 8 bases outside the gene matches.

The CDR3 region is CASSTVLYFGEQYF. CDR3 coding DNA: TGTGCCAGTAGTACGGTTCTTTACTTCGGCGAGCAGTACTTC. The rearrangement uses TRBV19 and TRBJ2-7; D gene unclear. Germline V CDR1 and CDR2: LNHDA, SQIVND (reference sequence). V was pared by 4 bases and J by 6 bases, with 16 bases between. The CDR3 totals 14 residues.

This clonotype has just a few counts. V usage is TRBV10-3 and J usage is TRBJ1-3; a possible D gene is TRBD1 (6 bases). The germline V gene encodes CDR1 ENHRY and CDR2 SYGVKD. This CDR3 comprises 16 residues. V lost 2 bases and J 0 bases, leaving 11 bases between the germline ends. CDR3: CAISERGQFSGNTIYF. The DNA of the CDR3 is TGTGCCATCAGTGAGCGAGGACAGTTCTCTGGAAACACCATATATTTT.

In this sample, this clonotype turned up a few times. The chain carries TRBV5-1 and TRBJ2-3; D is unclear. The CDR3 has 13 amino acids. CDR1 is SGHRS, CDR2 YFSETQ, per germline. V lost 3 bases to trimming and J lost 3 bases, with 8 bases between them. The CDR3 protein is CASSSTYTDTQYF. The DNA for the CDR3 is TGCGCCAGCAGCTCTACCTATACAGATACGCAGTATTTT.

The chain employs TRBV20-1 and TRBJ2-1, with D possibly being TRBD2 (5 bases). The germline V gene encodes CDR1 DFQATT and CDR2 SNEGSKA (reference sequence). The germline V and J ends were trimmed by 5 bases and 6 bases, with 23 bases remaining between them. CDR3 size: 16 residues. The CDR3 sequence is CSAPTAAGPSGNEQFF. CDR3 in DNA: TGCAGTGCTCCTACGGCCGCGGGCCCGTCTGGCAATGAGCAGTTCTTC.

The J gene is TRBJ2-1, the V gene TRBV5-1, with TRBD2 identical over 9 bases. Trimming took 0 bases from V and 4 from J; bases not matched to a gene: 5. The germline V gene has CDR1 SGHRS and CDR2 YFSETQ. The CDR3 spans 16 residues. CDR3: CASSLVTSGQYNEQFF. The CDR3 DNA reads TGCGCCAGCAGCTTGGTAACTAGCGGGCAGTACAATGAGCAGTTCTTC.

The rearrangement uses TRBV2 and TRBJ1-1, with no clear D. Germline V lookup: CDR1 SNHLY, CDR2 FYNNEI. The V end lost 4 bases, the J end lost 1 base, and 7 bases lay between the germline ends. This CDR3 is 13 amino acids long. The CDR3 protein is CASSVEGNTEAFF. The CDR3 DNA reads TGTGCCAGCAGTGTTGAGGGGAACACTGAAGCTTTCTTT.

The chain carries TRBV5-5 and TRBJ2-3; the D is unclear. The length of the CDR3 is 15 residues. The V and J ends lost 1 base and 1 base respectively, with 10 bases between them. CDR1 SGHKS and CDR2 YYEKEE come from the germline V gene (reference sequence). The CDR3 sequence is CASSLYNRGTDTQYF. CDR3 DNA sequence: TGTGCCAGCAGCTTGTATAACAGAGGCACAGATACGCAGTATTTT.

The gene calls are TRBV27 and TRBJ2-7, with a tentative D call TRBD2 (6 bases). V dropped 6 bases and J dropped 4 bases, with 7 bases sitting between them. The CDR3 is made up of 11 amino acids. Per germline, CDR1 MNHEY and CDR2 SMNVEV (reference sequence). CDR3 region: CASRRGYEQYV. The DNA for the CDR3 is TGTGCCAGCAGACGGGGGTACGAGCAGTACGTC.

This chain uses TRBV27 with TRBJ1-1; maybe TRBD1 (5 bases). With 5 bases removed from V and 4 bases from J, the gap between germline ends came to 14 bases. The CDR3 loop spans 14 amino acids. In germline, CDR1 is MNHEY, CDR2 SMNVEV (reference sequence). As DNA, the CDR3 is TGTGCCAGCAGTCCAAGGGGAGAAGTCACTGAAGCTTTCTTT. This gives the protein CASSPRGEVTEAFF.

This chain joins TRBV18 and TRBJ2-5; tentative D call: TRBD2 (5 bases). V lost 0 bases to trimming and J lost 5 bases, with 13 bases between them. Germline assignment: CDR1 KGHSH and CDR2 LQKENI. The CDR3 length is 15 residues. The CDR3 sequence is CASSPPGSSRETQYF. CDR3 DNA: TGTGCCAGCTCACCACCGGGCTCTAGCCGGGAGACCCAGTACTTC.